Reported below is one TCR beta chain. This sample stems from a study of blood T cell repertoires in COVID-19. Study in general: Sites in the United States, Italy and Spain provided acute and convalescent COVID-19 samples. PBMCs, B-cell-depleted T cells, or T cells were the source of the cDNA or gDNA that made up the material.

Under the authors' procedure: Nucleated cell counts were estimated from reference gene primer amplification. Sequencing used immunoSEQ multiplex PCR; TCRdb keeps in-frame clones, though not all of them. V and J calls and clone size are given by that table; D and trimming were obtained from the DNA. The sample gives about 33,000 clones, approximately 80% of which show up once; roughly 15% is in the top ten. The germline V and J ends were trimmed by 0 bases and 2 bases, with 11 bases remaining between them. CDR3 length: 15 residues. CDR1 SGHTA and CDR2 FQGNSA come from the germline V gene. The V call is TRBV7-2, the J call TRBJ2-7, with D perhaps matching TRBD1 (5 bases). The sequencing input was peripheral blood. This TCR was recovered from a human donor in a cohort sampled during active COVID-19. CDR3 region: CASSLALAGTYEQYF. CDR3 coding DNA: TGTGCCAGCAGCTTAGCCTTGGCAGGGACCTACGAGCAGTACTTC.